The present entry profiles one T cell receptor beta chain with its context. Antigen unknown. The sample belongs to a study of a mutant IDH1 vaccine in newly diagnosed glioma. Produced via immunoSEQ multiplex PCR; TCRdb's table is partial and in-frame only. The sample lists tens of thousands of clones, 70% to 90% occurring once. Time point of the sample: week 23, last vaccination. Mutant IDH1 20-mer peptide, at 300 ug, made up each vaccine dose, with topical imiquimod. V was clipped by 6 bases and J by 4 bases, with 19 bases between them. Looked up from germline, CDR1 is SNHLY and CDR2 is FYNNEI. This CDR3 is built from 16 residues.

Sample: PBMCs, taken from a glioma patient whose treatment included an IDH1 peptide vaccine. The TCR comes from a man aged 30-40 years with glioma. The rearrangement joins TRBV2 to TRBJ2-1; TRBD2 is a possible D gene (6 bases). CDR3 coding DNA: TGTGCCAGCAGCAAACTGCCGGGACTGGGGTACAATGAGCAGTTCTTC. This encodes CASSKLPGLGYNEQFF.